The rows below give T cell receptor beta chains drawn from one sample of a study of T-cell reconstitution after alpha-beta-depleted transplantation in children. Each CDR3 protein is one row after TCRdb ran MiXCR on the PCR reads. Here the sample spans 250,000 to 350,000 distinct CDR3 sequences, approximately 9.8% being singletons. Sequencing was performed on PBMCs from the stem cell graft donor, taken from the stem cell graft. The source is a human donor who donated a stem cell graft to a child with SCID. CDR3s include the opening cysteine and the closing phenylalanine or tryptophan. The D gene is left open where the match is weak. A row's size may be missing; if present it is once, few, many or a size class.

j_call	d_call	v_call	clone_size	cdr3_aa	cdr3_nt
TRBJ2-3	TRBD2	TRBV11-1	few	CASSAPPGLAVYADTQYF	TGTGCCAGCAGCGCGCCCCCGGGACTAGCGGTTTACGCAGATACGCAGTATTTT
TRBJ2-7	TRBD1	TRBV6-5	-	CASSSRTGGSYEQYF	TGTGCCAGCAGTTCGCGGACAGGGGGGAGCTACGAGCAGTACTTC
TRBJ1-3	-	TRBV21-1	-	CASSDGVPSGNTIYF	TGTGCCAGCAGCGACGGGGTTCCCTCTGGAAACACCATATATTTT
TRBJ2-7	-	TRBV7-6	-	CASSPDGRYEQYF	TGTGCCAGCAGCCCAGACGGAAGGTACGAGCAGTACTTC
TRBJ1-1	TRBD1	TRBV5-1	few	CASSRGQEISEAFF	TGCGCCAGCAGCCGGGGACAGGAAATAAGTGAAGCTTTCTTT
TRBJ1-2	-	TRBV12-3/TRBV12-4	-	CASVSFQGQNYGYTF	TGTGCCAGCGTGTCGTTCCAGGGACAAAACTATGGCTACACCTTC
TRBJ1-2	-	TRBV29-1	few	CSATGVYGYTF	TGCAGCGCCACAGGTGTCTATGGCTACACCTTC
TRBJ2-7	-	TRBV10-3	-	CASRTAGSYEQYF	TGTGCCAGTCGGACAGCCGGCTCCTACGAGCAGTACTTC
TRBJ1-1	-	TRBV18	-	CASSPLIMGGGNTEAFF	TGTGCCAGCTCACCACTTATTATGGGGGGCGGGAACACTGAAGCTTTCTTT
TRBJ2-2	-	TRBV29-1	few	CSVEAFGGLTGELFF	TGCAGCGTTGAAGCCTTTGGGGGGCTGACCGGGGAGCTGTTTTTT
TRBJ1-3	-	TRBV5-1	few	CASSLGDTVSGNTIYF	TGCGCCAGCAGCTTAGGGGATACGGTCTCTGGAAACACCATATATTTT
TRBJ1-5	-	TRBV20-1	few	CSASDNSNQPQHF	TGCAGTGCTAGTGATAACTCTAATCAGCCCCAGCATTTT
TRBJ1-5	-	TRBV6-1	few	CASSLGIRNQPQHF	TGTGCCAGCAGTCTCGGGATCCGCAATCAGCCCCAGCATTTT
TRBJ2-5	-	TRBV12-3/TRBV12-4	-	CASNLQGRLETQYF	TGTGCCAGCAACCTACAGGGCAGGTTAGAGACCCAGTACTTC
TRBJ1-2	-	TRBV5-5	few	CASSLGQGSHPGYTF	TGTGCCAGCAGCTTGGGTCAGGGGTCACATCCTGGCTACACCTTC
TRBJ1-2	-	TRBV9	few	CASSVDGGVYGYTF	TGTGCCAGCAGCGTAGACGGGGGAGTCTATGGCTACACCTTC
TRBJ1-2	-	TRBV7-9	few	CASSLDTTAYGYTF	TGTGCCAGCAGCTTAGATACTACCGCCTATGGCTACACCTTC
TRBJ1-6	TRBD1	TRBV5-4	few	CASSSYRGRVDNSPLHF	TGTGCCAGCAGCAGCTACAGGGGCCGCGTAGATAATTCACCCCTCCACTTT
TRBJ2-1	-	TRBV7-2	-	CASSLAYGSYNEQFF	TGTGCCAGCAGCTTAGCGTACGGGTCCTACAATGAGCAGTTCTTC
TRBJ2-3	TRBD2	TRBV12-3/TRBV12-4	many	CASNLGLAGVSDTQYF	TGTGCCAGCAATCTGGGGCTAGCGGGGGTCAGTGATACGCAGTATTTT
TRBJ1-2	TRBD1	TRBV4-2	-	CASSQGQGSWGYTF	TGTGCCAGCAGCCAAGGACAGGGAAGTTGGGGCTACACCTTC
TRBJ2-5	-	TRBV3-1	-	CASSQDRVIQETQYF	TGTGCCAGCAGCCAAGATCGAGTGATACAAGAGACCCAGTACTTC
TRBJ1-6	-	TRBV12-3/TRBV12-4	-	CASTPDHVRDSPLHF	TGTGCCAGCACACCTGACCACGTTCGAGATTCACCCCTCCACTTT
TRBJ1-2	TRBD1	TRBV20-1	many	CSAVPGQTNYGYTF	TGCAGTGCTGTCCCGGGACAGACTAACTATGGCTACACCTTC
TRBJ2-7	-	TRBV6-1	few	CASTRVWFEVVGSYEQYF	TGTGCCAGCACAAGGGTATGGTTCGAGGTTGTGGGCTCCTACGAGCAGTACTTC
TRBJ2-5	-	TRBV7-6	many	CASSFWAGTQETQYF	TGTGCCAGCAGCTTTTGGGCAGGCACCCAAGAGACCCAGTACTTC